This entry concerns a single T cell receptor beta chain. Unmatched junction bases numbered 15, after V lost 5 bases and J lost 1 base. The germline V gene has CDR1 SGHVS and CDR2 FNYEAQ. The CDR3 contains 18 residues. This table comes from immunoSEQ multiplex PCR, and its TCRdb copy is limited to in-frame clones, with some not included. The sample has about 200,000 clones; roughly four fifths are singletons. The record originates from a study of blood T cell repertoires in COVID-19. The chain is built from TRBV7-6 and TRBJ2-7, with 9 bases that match TRBD2. Sequenced material: PBMCs or T cells enriched from blood (not recorded which). The TCR originated in a man aged 40-55 years who had recovered from COVID-19. The CDR3 protein is CASSVPSGKMGWSYEQYF. For the CDR3, the DNA is TGTGCCAGCAGCGTCCCTAGCGGGAAGATGGGATGGTCCTACGAGCAGTACTTC.